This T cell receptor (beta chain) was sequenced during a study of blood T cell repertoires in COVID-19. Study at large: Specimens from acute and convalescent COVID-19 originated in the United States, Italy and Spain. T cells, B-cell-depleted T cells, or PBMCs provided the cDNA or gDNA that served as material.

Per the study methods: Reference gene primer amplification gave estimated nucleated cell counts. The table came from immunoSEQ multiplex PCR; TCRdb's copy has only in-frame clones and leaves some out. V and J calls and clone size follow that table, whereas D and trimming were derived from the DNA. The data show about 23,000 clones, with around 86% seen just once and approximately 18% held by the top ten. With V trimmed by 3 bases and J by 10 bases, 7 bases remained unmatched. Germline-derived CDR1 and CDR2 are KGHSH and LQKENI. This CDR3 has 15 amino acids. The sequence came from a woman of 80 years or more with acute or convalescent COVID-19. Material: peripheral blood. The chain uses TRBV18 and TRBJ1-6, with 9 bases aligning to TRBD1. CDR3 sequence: CASSPGQGVASPLHF. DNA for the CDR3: TGTGCCAGCTCACCGGGACAGGGCGTAGCATCACCCCTCCACTTT.